Shown below are 9 T cell receptor beta chains from a single sample sequenced in a study of blood T cell repertoires in COVID-19. Clones were read by immunoSEQ multiplex PCR, and TCRdb kept only the in-frame ones, dropping some. The top ten hold about 2.5% of the sample, which has hundreds of thousands of clones, around four fifths seen once. The source material was peripheral blood. These receptors were obtained from a woman in her thirties or forties with active or convalescent COVID-19.

This chain links TRBV28 with TRBJ1-5; D remains unclear. This CDR3 contains 10 residues. V lost 3 bases and J 10 bases, leaving 4 bases between the germline ends. In germline, CDR1 is MDHEN, CDR2 SYDVKM. The CDR3 bases are TGTGCCAGCAGTTTGTCTCCCCAGCATTTT. Encoded protein: CASSLSPQHF.

The chain employs TRBV30 and TRBJ1-2; D is possibly TRBD1 (6 bases). Trimming took 5 bases from V and 2 from J, leaving 18 bases between them. The CDR3 runs 15 residues. Germline V gene data show CDR1 as GTSNPN and CDR2 as SVGIG (reference sequence). The CDR3 region has the DNA TGTGCCTGGGCCGGGGGGCGACTCTCAAACTATGGCTACACCTTC. Translation: CAWAGGRLSNYGYTF.

The V gene is TRBV11-2, the J gene TRBJ2-7; perhaps TRBD1 as D (5 bases). The V and J ends lost 3 bases and 6 bases respectively, with 12 bases between them. This CDR3 has 13 amino acids. Germline V lookup: CDR1 SGHAT, CDR2 FQNNGV. CDR3: CASSLSTVREQYF. CDR3 nucleotides: TGTGCCAGCAGCTTGTCGACAGTACGCGAGCAGTACTTC. The whole variable domain, filled in from reference TRBV11-2 and TRBJ2-7, reads EAGVAQSPRYKIIEKRQSVAFWCNPISGHATLYWYQQILGQGPKLLIQFQNNGVVDDSQLPKDRFSAERLKGVDSTLKIQPAKLEDSAVYLCASSLSTVREQYFGPGTRLTVT.

The V and J genes are TRBV10-3 and TRBJ2-1, with a weak D call TRBD2 (6 bases). The V and J ends lost 4 bases and 5 bases respectively, with 9 bases between them. The CDR3 loop spans 13 amino acids. Germline values: CDR1 ENHRY, CDR2 SYGVKD. The CDR3 DNA follows: TGTGCCATCAGTGTGGAGGGAAACAATGAGCAGTTCTTC. This sequence encodes CAISVEGNNEQFF.

The chain is built from TRBV28 and TRBJ2-7; possibly TRBD2 for D (5 bases). Between the trimmed V and J ends, which lost 4 bases and 4 bases, there was a span of 17 bases. CDR1 is MDHEN and CDR2 is SYDVKM in the germline V gene. The CDR3 contains 15 residues. As DNA, the CDR3 is TGTGCCAGCAGTTCCTCAAGCGGAGATGTTTACGAGCAGTACTTC. The encoded protein is CASSSSSGDVYEQYF. The full variable domain, its missing parts supplied by reference TRBV28 and TRBJ2-7, is DVKVTQSSRYLVKRTGEKVFLECVQDMDHENMFWYRQDPGLGLRLIYFSYDVKMKEKGDIPEGYSVSREKKERFSLILESASTNQTSMYLCASSSSSGDVYEQYFGPGTRLTVT.

V usage is TRBV2 and J usage is TRBJ1-5, with 9 bases that match TRBD1. This CDR3 contains 12 residues. Germline V lookup: CDR1 SNHLY, CDR2 FYNNEI. J gave up 6 bases and V 9 bases, and 3 bases lay outside the gene matches. CDR3 in amino acids: CASRQGGQPQHF. CDR3 DNA sequence: TGTGCCAGTAGACAGGGGGGTCAGCCCCAGCATTTT.

The rearrangement links TRBV29-1 to TRBJ2-5; possibly TRBD1 for D (7 bases). The germline V and J ends were trimmed by 7 bases and 5 bases, with 17 bases remaining between them. This CDR3 is 13 amino acids long. Germline CDR1 reads SQVTM; CDR2 reads ANQGSEA. The CDR3 sequence: CSASGGLLETQYF. The CDR3 DNA reads TGCAGCGCGTCAGGGGGGCTTTTGGAGACCCAGTACTTC.

This chain uses TRBV29-1 with TRBJ2-1; D not certain. Between the trimmed V and J ends, which lost 4 bases and 5 bases, there was a span of 12 bases. This CDR3 has 13 residues. The germline V gene encodes CDR1 SQVTM and CDR2 ANQGSEA. CDR3 DNA sequence: TGCAGCGTTGGACGCGGCAGAAACAATGAGCAGTTCTTC. Translation: CSVGRGRNNEQFF.

V is TRBV30 and J is TRBJ1-5, with TRBD1 identical over 9 bases. The junction had 6 bases not matched to a gene; V was cut back by 2 bases and J by 7 bases. The germline CDR1 and CDR2 sequences are GTSNPN and SVGIG (reference sequence). CDR3 length equals 14 residues. The CDR3 bases are TGTGCCTGGAGTCCGGGACAGGGTTTACAGCCCCAGCATTTT. Its translation is CAWSPGQGLQPQHF. The full variable domain, its missing parts supplied by reference TRBV30 and TRBJ1-5, is SQTIHQWPATLVQPVGSPLSLECTVEGTSNPNLYWYRQAAGRGLQLLFYSVGIGQISSEVPQNLSASRPQDRQFILSSKKLLLSDSGFYLCAWSPGQGLQPQHFGDGTRLSIL.